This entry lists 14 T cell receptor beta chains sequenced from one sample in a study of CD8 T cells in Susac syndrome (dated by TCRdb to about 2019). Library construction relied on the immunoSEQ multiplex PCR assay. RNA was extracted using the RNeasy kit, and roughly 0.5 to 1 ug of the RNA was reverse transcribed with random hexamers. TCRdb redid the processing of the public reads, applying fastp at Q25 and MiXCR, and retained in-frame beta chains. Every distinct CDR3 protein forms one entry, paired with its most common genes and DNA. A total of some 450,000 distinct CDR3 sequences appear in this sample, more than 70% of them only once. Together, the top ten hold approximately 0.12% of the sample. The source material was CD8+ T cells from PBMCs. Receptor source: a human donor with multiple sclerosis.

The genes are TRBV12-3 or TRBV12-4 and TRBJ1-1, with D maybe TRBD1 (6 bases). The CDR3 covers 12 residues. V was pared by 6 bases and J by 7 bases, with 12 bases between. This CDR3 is CASSIIRGEAFF. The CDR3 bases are TGTGCCAGCAGCATAATCAGGGGTGAAGCTTTCTTT.

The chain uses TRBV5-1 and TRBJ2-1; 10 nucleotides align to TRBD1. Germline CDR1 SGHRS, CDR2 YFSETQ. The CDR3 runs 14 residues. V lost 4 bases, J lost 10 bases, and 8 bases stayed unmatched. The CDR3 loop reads CASSPGQGEWEQFF. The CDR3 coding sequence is TGCGCCAGCAGCCCCGGACAGGGGGAATGGGAGCAGTTCTTC.

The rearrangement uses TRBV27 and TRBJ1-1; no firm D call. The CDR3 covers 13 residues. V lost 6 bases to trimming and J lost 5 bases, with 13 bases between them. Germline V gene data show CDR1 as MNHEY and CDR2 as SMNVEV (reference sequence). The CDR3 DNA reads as TGTGCCAGCAGCCCGAGACTGGGGACTGAAGCTTTCTTT. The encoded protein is CASSPRLGTEAFF.

In DNA, the CDR3 is TGTGCCAGTAGTATATACAGCCCGAACACTGAAGCTTTCTTT. It specifies CASSIYSPNTEAFF. The chain recombines TRBV19 with TRBJ1-1; D gene uncertain. Germline-derived CDR1 and CDR2 are LNHDA and SQIVND (reference sequence). The CDR3 covers 14 residues. Trimming removed 2 bases at V and 1 base at J, with 8 bases between.

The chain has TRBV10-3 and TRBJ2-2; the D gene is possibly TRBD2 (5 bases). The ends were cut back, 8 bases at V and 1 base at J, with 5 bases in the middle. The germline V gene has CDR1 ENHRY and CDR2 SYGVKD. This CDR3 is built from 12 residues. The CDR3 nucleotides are TGTGCCATCGGGAGGAACACCGGGGAGCTGTTTTTT. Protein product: CAIGRNTGELFF.

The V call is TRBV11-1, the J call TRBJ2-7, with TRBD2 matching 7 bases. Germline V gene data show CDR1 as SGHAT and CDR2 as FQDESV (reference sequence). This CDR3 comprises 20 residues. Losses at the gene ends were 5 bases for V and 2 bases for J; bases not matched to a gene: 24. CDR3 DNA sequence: TGTGCCAGCAGCCCTCGGTACGCGGGGGTTGTGTCGAGTGAACCCTACGAGCAGTACTTC. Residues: CASSPRYAGVVSSEPYEQYF.

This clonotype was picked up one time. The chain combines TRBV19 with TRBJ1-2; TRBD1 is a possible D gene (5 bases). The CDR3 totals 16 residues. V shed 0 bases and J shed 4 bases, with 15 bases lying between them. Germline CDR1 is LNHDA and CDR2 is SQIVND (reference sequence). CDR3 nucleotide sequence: TGTGCCAGTAGTATAGATCCCTTCGACAGTTTCTATGGCTACACCTTC. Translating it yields CASSIDPFDSFYGYTF. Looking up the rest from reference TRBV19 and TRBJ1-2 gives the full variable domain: DGGITQSPKYLFRKEGQNVTLSCEQNLNHDAMYWYRQDPGQGLRLIYYSQIVNDFQKGDIAEGYSVSREKKESFPLTVTSAQKNPTAFYLCASSIDPFDSFYGYTFGSGTRLTVV.

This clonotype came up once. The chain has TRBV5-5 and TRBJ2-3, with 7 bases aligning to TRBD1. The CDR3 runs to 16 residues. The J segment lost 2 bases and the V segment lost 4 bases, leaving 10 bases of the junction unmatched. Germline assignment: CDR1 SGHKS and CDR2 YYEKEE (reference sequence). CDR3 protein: CASSPREGGLTDTQYF. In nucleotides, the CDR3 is TGTGCCAGCAGCCCCCGTGAAGGGGGCCTCACAGATACGCAGTATTTT.

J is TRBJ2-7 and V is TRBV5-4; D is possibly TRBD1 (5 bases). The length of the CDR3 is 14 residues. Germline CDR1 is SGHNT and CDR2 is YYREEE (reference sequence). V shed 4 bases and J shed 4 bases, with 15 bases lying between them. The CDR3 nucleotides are TGTGCCAGCAGCCCCCTCCAGGGCGAATACGAGCAGTACTTC. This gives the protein CASSPLQGEYEQYF.

CDR3 in DNA: TGCAGCGTTGAGGGGCTAGTAGCGGGAATGGGTGCAGATACGCAGTATTTT. It is translated as CSVEGLVAGMGADTQYF. The chain links TRBV29-1 to TRBJ2-3; TRBD2 agrees at 8 bases. Germline values: CDR1 SQVTM, CDR2 ANQGSEA. The CDR3 totals 17 residues. V shed 3 bases and J 4 bases; nucleotides not matched to a gene: 15.

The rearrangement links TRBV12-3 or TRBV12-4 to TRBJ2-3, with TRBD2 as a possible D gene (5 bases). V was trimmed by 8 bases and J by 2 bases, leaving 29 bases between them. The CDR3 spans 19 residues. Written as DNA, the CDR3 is TGTGCCAGCGGAGGACTCTCTGCCGGGCCGACACTCCACACAGATACGCAGTATTTT. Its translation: CASGGLSAGPTLHTDTQYF.

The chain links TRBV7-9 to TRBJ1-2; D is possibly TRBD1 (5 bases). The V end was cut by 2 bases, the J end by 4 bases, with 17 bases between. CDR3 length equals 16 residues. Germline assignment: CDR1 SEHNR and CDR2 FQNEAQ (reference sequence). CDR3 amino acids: CASSLTPRRQGYGYTF. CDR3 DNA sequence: TGTGCCAGCAGCTTAACCCCTCGCAGGCAGGGCTATGGCTACACCTTC.

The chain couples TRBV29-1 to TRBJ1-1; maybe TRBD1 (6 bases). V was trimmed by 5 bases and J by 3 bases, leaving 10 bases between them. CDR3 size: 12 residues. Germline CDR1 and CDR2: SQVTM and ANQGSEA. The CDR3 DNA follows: TGCAGCGTTTCCGCAGGGGACACTGAAGCTTTCTTT. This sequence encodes CSVSAGDTEAFF.

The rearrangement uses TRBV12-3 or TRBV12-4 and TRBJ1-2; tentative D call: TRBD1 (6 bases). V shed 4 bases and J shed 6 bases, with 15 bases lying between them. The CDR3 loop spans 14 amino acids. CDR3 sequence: CASSSRQDGDGYTF. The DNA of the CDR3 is TGTGCCAGCAGTTCTAGACAGGATGGAGATGGCTACACCTTC.